Included here is one T cell receptor (beta chain) sequence, with context. The sample comes from a study of T-cell reconstitution after alpha-beta-depleted transplantation in children. The library targeted TCRbeta and was prepared with unique molecular identifiers. Via MiXCR, TCRdb re-called the PCR reads, giving one row per CDR3 protein. The table includes 540,000 or so distinct CDR3 sequences, approximately 22% detected once. The specimen comprised PBMCs, mostly from graft donor cells, sampled 360 days after TCRalphabeta/CD19-depleted stem cell transplant. The TCR originated in a boy younger than two who had a stem cell transplant for acute myeloid leukemia, so the T cells may come from the graft donor.

CDR3 in amino acids: CASSWSPGQMNTEAFF. CDR3 coding DNA: TGTGCCAGCAGTTGGAGTCCGGGACAGATGAACACTGAAGCTTTCTTT. This chain uses TRBV28 with TRBJ1-1, with 7 bases aligning to TRBD1. The V gene end was trimmed by 4 bases and the J gene end by 0 bases; junction bases not matched to a gene: 8. CDR1 and CDR2 (germline): MDHEN, SYDVKM. This CDR3 is 16 amino acids long.